The clone carrying this T cell receptor beta chain was detected many times. The antigen is unknown. Unmatched junction bases numbered 5, after V lost 6 bases and J lost 3 bases. The CDR3 contains 14 residues. CDR1 SNHLY and CDR2 FYNNEI come from the germline V gene. The sample belongs to a study of CD8+CD57+ T cells in acquired aplastic anemia. The wider study: The study obtained an average of about 3.2 ug of DNA from sorted CD4+ and CD8+ cells. Healthy donors had, on average, approximately 9.9 million reads for their CD4+ cells.

The study profiled TCR beta VDJ and CDR3 using genomic DNA as template. TCRdb called the reads again in MiXCR, with one record for every CDR3 protein. Of some 220,000 distinct CDR3 sequences in the sample, approximately 35% were seen once. General study findings and limits: CD8+ Simpson's diversity in patients was not significantly different from that in controls.

The sequenced material came from sorted CD4+, CD8+, or CD8+CD57+ T cells (not recorded which) from PBMCs. V usage is TRBV2 and J usage is TRBJ1-2, with 9 bases fitting TRBD1. The receptor was derived from a human donor in good health, serving as a control. CDR3 protein: CASRLTGGDYGYTF. DNA for the CDR3: TGTGCCAGCAGACTCACAGGGGGCGACTATGGCTACACCTTC.